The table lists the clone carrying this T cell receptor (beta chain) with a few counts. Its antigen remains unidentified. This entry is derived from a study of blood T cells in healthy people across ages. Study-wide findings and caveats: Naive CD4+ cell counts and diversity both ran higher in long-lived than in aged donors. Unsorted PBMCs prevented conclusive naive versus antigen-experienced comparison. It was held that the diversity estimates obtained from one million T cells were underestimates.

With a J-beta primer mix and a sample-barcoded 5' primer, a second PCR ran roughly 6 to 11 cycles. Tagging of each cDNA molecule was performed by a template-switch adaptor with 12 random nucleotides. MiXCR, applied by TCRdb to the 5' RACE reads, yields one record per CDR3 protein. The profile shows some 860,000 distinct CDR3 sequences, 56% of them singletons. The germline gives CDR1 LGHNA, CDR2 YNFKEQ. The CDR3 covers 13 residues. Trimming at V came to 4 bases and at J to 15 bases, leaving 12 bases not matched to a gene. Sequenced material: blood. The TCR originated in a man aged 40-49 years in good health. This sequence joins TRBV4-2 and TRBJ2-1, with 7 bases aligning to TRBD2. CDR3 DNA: TGTGCCAGCAGCCCCCAGACTAGCATCGATCCGTTCTTC. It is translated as CASSPQTSIDPFF.